This TCR beta chain emerged from a study of T cell responses to AZD1222 COVID-19 vaccine. The study's findings and limits: The peak T cell response came first, and repertoires were sampled only after it. Only 5 or 6 individuals given AZD1222 were seropositive at baseline. Close to half of spike-specific TCRs reportedly recognize unmutated variant regions.

Produced via immunoSEQ multiplex PCR; TCRdb's table is partial and in-frame only. The sample holds roughly 160,000 clones, around 90% seen once. Between the trimmed V and J ends, which lost 7 bases and 4 bases, there was a span of 20 bases. The CDR3 is 15 residues long. Looked up from germline, CDR1 is MNHEY and CDR2 is SVGAGI. Pooling was applied to second doses at about 4 or about 12 weeks. To note about this clone: The antigen is not known.

The sequence was collected from an adult who received the AZD1222 COVID-19 vaccine. The sample consisted of peripheral blood, taken 28 days after the second AZD1222 dose. The chain carries TRBV6-5 and TRBJ2-7; D perhaps matches TRBD2 (5 bases). Written as DNA, the CDR3 is TGTGCCAGCACCCCCGAAAGGCTAGCTGCTTACGAGCAGTACTTC. Its protein is CASTPERLAAYEQYF.